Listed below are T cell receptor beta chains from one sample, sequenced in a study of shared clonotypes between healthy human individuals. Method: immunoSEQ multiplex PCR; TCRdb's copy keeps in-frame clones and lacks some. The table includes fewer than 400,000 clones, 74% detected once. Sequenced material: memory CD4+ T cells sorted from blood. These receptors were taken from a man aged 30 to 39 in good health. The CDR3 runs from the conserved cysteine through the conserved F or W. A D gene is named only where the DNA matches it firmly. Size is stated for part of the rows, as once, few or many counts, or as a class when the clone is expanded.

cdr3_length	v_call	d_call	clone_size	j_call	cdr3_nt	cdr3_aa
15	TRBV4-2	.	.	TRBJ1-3	TGTGCCAGCAGCCAGACAGAAAGCTCTGGAAACACCATATATTTT	CASSQTESSGNTIYF
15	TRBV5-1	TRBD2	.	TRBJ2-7	TGCGCCAGCAGCCCCCGGGGAGCGGGAGTCTACGAGCAGTACTTC	CASSPRGAGVYEQYF
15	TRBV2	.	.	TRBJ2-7	TGTGCCAGCAGCGAACTAAAAGTCGTTTCGAGGGAGCAGTACTTC	CASSELKVVSREQYF
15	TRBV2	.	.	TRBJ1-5	TGTGCCAGCAGTGAGTCGGATGGGCTCAGTCAGCCCCAGCATTTT	CASSESDGLSQPQHF
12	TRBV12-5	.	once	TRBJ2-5	TGTGCTAGTGGCAGCCTGGGTGAGACCCAGTACTTC	CASGSLGETQYF
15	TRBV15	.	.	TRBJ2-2	TGTGCCACCAGCAGACAGGGATACAACACCGGGGAGCTGTTTTTT	CATSRQGYNTGELFF
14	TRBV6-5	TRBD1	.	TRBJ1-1	TGTGCCAGCAATCAGGACAGGGTGACCACTGAAGCTTTCTTT	CASNQDRVTTEAFF
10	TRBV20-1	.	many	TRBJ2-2	TGCAGTGCGTGGGGTGGGGAGCTGTTTTTT	CSAWGGELFF
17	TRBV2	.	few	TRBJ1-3	TGTGCCAGCAGTGTCACAGGAGCCACCACCTCTGGAAACACCATATATTTT	CASSVTGATTSGNTIYF
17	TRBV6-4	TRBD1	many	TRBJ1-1	TGTGCCAGCAGTGACTCGAGCACAGGGGGTCGGAGCACTGAAGCTTTCTTT	CASSDSSTGGRSTEAFF
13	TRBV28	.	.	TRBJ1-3	TGTGCCAGCAGTACACGACAGGTAGTGACCATATATTTT	CASSTRQVVTIYF
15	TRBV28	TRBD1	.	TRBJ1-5	TGTGCCAGCAGTAGGACAGGGTATAGCAATCAGCCCCAGCATTTT	CASSRTGYSNQPQHF